This record concerns one T cell receptor beta chain sequence. Its antigen specificity is not known. Base qualities are not at hand, and no much larger clone is one base apart. Libraries were constructed by the immunoSEQ multiplex PCR assay. Turning to the authors' computational methods: To diagnose cytomegalovirus status from the catalog of TCR beta chain sequences, a statistical classification framework was built. Drawn from immuneACCESS, this table holds only the in-frame rearrangements with V and J called that TCRdb kept. Clones are partly lost; checked studies trace under half to an unresolved V gene and leave the rest unexplained. V and J calls plus clone size are reproduced from that table; the DNA served to infer D and trimming. A total of over 80,000 clones appear in this sample, about 85% of them only once. The ten top clones hold 20% to 25% of the sample. The donors were included in the validation cohort of 130 or so subjects, a group kept apart from the approximately 670-subject first cohort.

Its CDR3 holds 15 amino acids, cysteine through phenylalanine. Of the read, only the CDR3 DNA is kept; its 45 bases are in frame from base 1. The germline V gene specifies SGHTA as CDR1 and FQGNSA as CDR2. V has 2 bases trimmed and J has 7 bases trimmed; junction bases matching no gene number 6. The data stem from a study of cytomegalovirus exposure and HLA in healthy donors (dated by TCRdb to 2015 to 2018). Turning to the overall study: The 666 repertoires of the first cohort and the 95 to 150 validation repertoires were produced on the same platform, according to a later analysis. A separate validation cohort of about 110 different subjects was used in addition to the roughly 700-subject first cohort. The study combined high-throughput TCR immunosequencing, statistical association of individual TCRs with disease status, and machine learning to predict cytomegalovirus infection status. The study aimed to test whether signatures of past pathogen exposure could be identified by cataloging public T cell receptors. What the research found in general, with its limitations: The validation cohort had no HLA typing available for a later analysis, so co-occurrence within that cohort was assessed over all 120 or so repertoires. The classifier was reported to diagnose cytomegalovirus status with high specificity and sensitivity in both the original and validation cohorts. In a later analysis, TCRs clustered in the first cohort were found to also tend to co-occur in the approximately 120 validation repertoires, with 90% to 95% of cluster scores above 0. A few of the identified cytomegalovirus-associated TCR beta chains were confirmed in vitro to be specific for cytomegalovirus antigens. The study gave a list of around 170 TCR beta chains associated with cytomegalovirus. It was suggested by the authors that the approach could potentially be generalized to other disease states and immunological phenotypes. Most TCR sequences were observed very rarely across donors, whereas some public TCRs were present in many individuals.

Material for sequencing was PBMCs. This chain is built from TRBV7-2 and TRBJ2-2, with 8 bases aligning to TRBD2. The clonotype was recovered from a man aged 18 to 30 in good health and CMV-seropositive. CDR3 region: CASSLITSGGGELFF. The DNA sequence is as follows: TGTGCCAGCAGCTTAATAACTAGCGGAGGCGGGGAGCTGTTTTTT. Where the CDR3 stops, the reference TRBV7-2 and TRBJ2-2 genes take over; the full variable domain is GAGVSQSPSNKVTEKGKDVELRCDPISGHTALYWYRQSLGQGLEFLIYFQGNSAPDKSGLPSDRFSAERTGGSVSTLTIQRTQQEDSAVYLCASSLITSGGGELFFGEGSRLTVL.